Listed here are 31 T cell receptor beta chains from one sample, sequenced in a study of response to subunit inactivated influenza vaccine. One entry per CDR3 protein, called by TCRdb with MiXCR from the RT-PCR reads. The repertoire has around 200,000 distinct CDR3 sequences, about 15% of them found once; the top ten carry roughly 25%. The material was CD8+ T cells sorted from PBMCs, obtained more than 4 days after vaccination. These receptors were collected from a man aged 50 or older who received an inactivated influenza vaccine.

The rearrangement links TRBV20-1 to TRBJ2-1; 12 bases fit TRBD2. V trimming: 0 bases; J trimming: 6 bases; junction bases outside the gene matches: 9. This CDR3 contains 17 residues. Germline lookup yields CDR1 DFQATT and CDR2 SNEGSKA (reference sequence). CDR3 residues: CSAREVLAGGPPNEQFF. The CDR3 DNA reads TGCAGTGCTAGAGAGGTCCTAGCGGGAGGGCCCCCCAATGAGCAGTTCTTC.

This rearrangement joins TRBV20-1 to TRBJ2-7; tentatively, D is TRBD2 (6 bases). The CDR3 contains 18 residues. Germline V gives CDR1 DFQATT, CDR2 SNEGSKA (reference sequence). The V and J ends lost 6 bases and 2 bases respectively, with 29 bases between them. Here the CDR3 DNA reads TGCAGTGCCGGAGGGACGGGGACTTACCTTGGGTCGGCCTACGAGCAGTACTTC. Translating it yields CSAGGTGTYLGSAYEQYF.

This chain uses TRBV11-2 with TRBJ1-1; D is undetermined. Looked up from germline, CDR1 is SGHAT and CDR2 is FQNNGV. The CDR3 consists of 14 residues. V lost 1 base and J lost 6, with 12 bases in between. CDR3 coding DNA: TGTGCCAGCAGCTTAGGCCCCCTCTATGCTGAAGCTTTCTTT. Protein sequence: CASSLGPLYAEAFF.

This clonotype was seen a few times. The chain has TRBV27 and TRBJ2-7; D may be TRBD2 (6 bases). Trimming pared 4 bases from V and 2 bases from J, leaving 12 bases between. This CDR3 region has 14 residues. From germline, CDR1 is MNHEY and CDR2 SMNVEV (reference sequence). CDR3 nucleotide sequence: TGTGCCAGCAGTTCAGGACTACCCCCCTACGAGCAGTACTTC. Protein product: CASSSGLPPYEQYF.

This clonotype was observed at least ten times. The chain is built from TRBV4-3 and TRBJ2-1, with unresolved D. The germline CDR1 and CDR2 sequences are LGHNA and YSLEER. The CDR3 is 15 residues long. V was shortened by 0 bases and J by 2 bases, with 8 bases between the two germline ends. CDR3 DNA sequence: TGCGCCAGCAGCCAAGATCCCCACCCCTACAATGAGCAGTTCTTC. Translation gives CASSQDPHPYNEQFF.

The V gene is TRBV7-6, the J gene TRBJ1-1, with no clear D. This CDR3 is 14 amino acids long. Germline V gene data show CDR1 as SGHVS and CDR2 as FNYEAQ. Deletions cut 5 bases from V and 5 bases from J, with 15 bases between. CDR3 sequence: CASSATETGTEAFF. The DNA for the CDR3 is TGTGCCAGCAGCGCGACCGAAACGGGAACTGAAGCTTTCTTT.

The chain carries TRBV5-6 and TRBJ2-7; 12 nucleotides align to TRBD2. The CDR3 runs 15 residues. V trimming: 4 bases; J trimming: 7 bases; junction bases outside the gene matches: 9. Germline V gives CDR1 SGHDT, CDR2 YYEEEE. CDR3 nucleotide sequence: TGTGCCAGCAGCGTGGGGACTAGCGGGTGGGGAGAGCAGTACTTC. The encoded protein is CASSVGTSGWGEQYF.

The V gene is TRBV12-3 or TRBV12-4, the J gene TRBJ1-5; D is perhaps TRBD1 (5 bases). The CDR3 has 14 amino acids. Deletions cut 3 bases from V and 7 bases from J, with 13 bases between. The CDR3, as DNA: TGTGCCAGCAGTTTGGGGGTAGCAGGGCAGCCCCAGCATTTT. Its translation is CASSLGVAGQPQHF.

V is TRBV6-2 or TRBV6-3 and J is TRBJ2-5; no definite D call. The CDR3 is 14 amino acids. Germline V gene lookup returns CDR1 MNHEY and CDR2 SVGEGT. Trimming took off 3 bases at V and 9 bases at J, with 17 bases between the two ends. The CDR3 reads CASSYARQAMAQYF. CDR3 sequence (DNA): TGTGCCAGCAGTTATGCTCGGCAGGCGATGGCCCAGTACTTC.

This clonotype occurred a few times. The genes are TRBV29-1 and TRBJ2-1; TRBD2 is a possible D gene (7 bases). V gave up 0 bases and J gave up 4 bases, with 13 bases separating them. Germline V gene lookup returns CDR1 SQVTM and CDR2 ANQGSEA. This CDR3 comprises 15 residues. The CDR3 loop is CSVEEGRGGYNEQFF. The CDR3 bases are TGCAGCGTTGAAGAGGGAAGGGGGGGTTACAATGAGCAGTTCTTC.

This clonotype was seen only a few times. CDR3 protein: CSAWTTRGTDTQYF. The CDR3 DNA follows: TGCAGTGCGTGGACTACCCGGGGCACAGATACGCAGTATTTT. The chain links TRBV20-1 to TRBJ2-3, with a possible D match to TRBD2 (6 bases). The V and J ends lost 6 bases and 1 base respectively, with 14 bases between them. The CDR3 has 14 amino acids. The germline CDR1 and CDR2 sequences are DFQATT and SNEGSKA (reference sequence).

The J gene is TRBJ2-7, the V gene TRBV7-8; D is uncertain. The CDR3 runs to 15 residues. V gave up 8 bases and J gave up 2 bases, with 19 bases separating them. The germline gives CDR1 SGHVS, CDR2 FQNEAQ. This CDR3 is CASVGSDQAPYEQYF. For the CDR3, the DNA is TGTGCCAGCGTCGGCTCGGATCAGGCCCCCTACGAGCAGTACTTC.

The genes are TRBV12-3 or TRBV12-4 and TRBJ1-5, with no clear D. V was shortened by 3 bases and J by 5 bases, with 11 bases between the two germline ends. The CDR3 has 14 amino acids. The CDR3 loop is CASSFGEAHQPQHF. As DNA, the CDR3 is TGTGCCAGCAGTTTTGGGGAGGCCCATCAGCCCCAGCATTTT.

The chain combines TRBV25-1 with TRBJ2-2, with TRBD2 identical over 8 bases. CDR1 and CDR2 from the germline V gene are MGHDK and SYGVNS. CDR3 length: 14 residues. V was clipped by 7 bases and J by 3 bases; unmatched bases: 4. The CDR3 loop reads CASTGRADTGELFF. The CDR3 nucleotides are TGTGCCAGCACCGGGAGGGCCGACACCGGGGAGCTGTTTTTT.

This clonotype was detected a few times. This chain uses TRBV18 with TRBJ1-1, with 9 bases matching TRBD1. The CDR3 is 13 amino acids. Trimming at V came to 8 bases and at J to 3 bases, leaving 4 bases not matched to a gene. CDR1 KGHSH and CDR2 LQKENI come from the germline V gene. As DNA, the CDR3 is TGTGCCAGCAAACAGGGGGCCTACACTGAAGCTTTCTTT. Protein: CASKQGAYTEAFF.

This chain uses TRBV6-5 with TRBJ1-5, with D perhaps matching TRBD1 (5 bases). The V end was cut by 2 bases, the J end by 6 bases, with 11 bases between. The CDR3 length is 14 residues. The germline V gene encodes CDR1 MNHEY and CDR2 SVGAGI. The CDR3 spells CASSYEGPSQPQHF. The CDR3 nucleotides read TGTGCCAGCAGTTACGAGGGGCCCAGTCAGCCCCAGCATTTT.

This clonotype rates as medium-sized. The DNA for the CDR3 is TGCAGCGTTGACACTCCGGGACAGGGGACTGGCTTCCAAGAGACCCAGTACTTC. Protein product: CSVDTPGQGTGFQETQYF. V and J are TRBV29-1 and TRBJ2-5, with 10 bases fitting TRBD1. The CDR3 consists of 18 residues. Trimming removed 3 bases from V and 1 base from J; junction bases left unmatched: 14. Per germline, CDR1 SQVTM and CDR2 ANQGSEA.

A few counts support this clonotype. The chain combines TRBV15 with TRBJ1-1; D may be TRBD1 (6 bases). The CDR3 totals 15 residues. Germline CDR1 LNHNV, CDR2 YYDKDF (reference sequence). V was clipped by 3 bases and J by 3 bases, with 14 bases between them. The CDR3 coding sequence is TGTGCCACCAGCAGTGATACAGGGAGCGACACTGAAGCTTTCTTT. Translating gives CATSSDTGSDTEAFF.

Only a few counts were recorded for this clonotype. This chain uses TRBV29-1 with TRBJ2-1, with 7 bases aligning to TRBD1. V was pared by 3 bases and J by 8 bases, with 16 bases of the junction left unmatched. There are 16 residues in the CDR3. The germline V gene encodes CDR1 SQVTM and CDR2 ANQGSEA. The CDR3 DNA is TGCAGCGTTGACGGGCCGGAGGAAGGGGGCAGGGATGAGCAGTTCTTC. As protein: CSVDGPEEGGRDEQFF.

This clonotype was seen only a few times. The chain links TRBV7-3 to TRBJ2-3; D possibly uses TRBD1 or TRBD2 (5 bases each). CDR1 and CDR2 from the germline V gene are SGHTA and FQGTGA. The V gene lost 1 base and the J gene lost 1 base, with 12 bases spanning the gap. CDR3 length: 16 amino acids. In DNA, the CDR3 is TGTGCCAGCAGCTTAAACCCAGGGACGGGCACAGATACGCAGTATTTT. Encoded protein: CASSLNPGTGTDTQYF.

The V and J genes are TRBV11-1 and TRBJ2-5; 9 bases agree with TRBD1. Germline V gives CDR1 SGHAT, CDR2 FQDESV (reference sequence). This CDR3 has 14 residues. The V segment lost 5 bases and the J segment 5 bases; nucleotides outside the gene matches: 6. DNA for the CDR3: TGTGCCAGCAGCATTACAGGGGGCTGGGAGACCCAGTACTTC. Its translation: CASSITGGWETQYF.

This clonotype was counted between two and nine times. The J gene is TRBJ2-7, the V gene TRBV15; the D is unclear. V was trimmed by 0 bases and J by 0 bases, leaving 3 bases between them. Germline assignment: CDR1 LNHNV and CDR2 YYDKDF (reference sequence). CDR3 length: 13 amino acids. Here the CDR3 DNA reads TGTGCCACCAGCAGAGATCCCTCCTACGAGCAGTACTTC. Protein: CATSRDPSYEQYF.

CDR3: CASSGTGMPYNEQFF. CDR3 in DNA: TGTGCCAGCAGTGGAACAGGGATGCCCTACAATGAGCAGTTCTTC. J is TRBJ2-1 and V is TRBV12-3 or TRBV12-4, with D perhaps TRBD1 (6 bases). The V and J ends lost 5 bases and 2 bases respectively, with 13 bases between them. There are 15 residues in the CDR3.

A word on this clonotype: A much larger clone sits a single nucleotide away, making a read error possible. The V call is TRBV9, the J call TRBJ2-1; D is unclear. CDR3 size: 15 residues. Germline V gene lookup returns CDR1 SGDLS and CDR2 YYNGEE. Trimming removed 0 bases from V and 2 bases from J, with 9 bases in between. The CDR3 sequence is CASSVGARAYNEQFF. CDR3 coding DNA: TGTGCCAGCAGCGTAGGAGCGCGAGCCTACAATGAGCAGTTCTTC.

This sequence joins TRBV10-3 and TRBJ2-7; D gene unclear. V lost 0 bases, J lost 6 bases, and 9 bases lay in between. This CDR3 is built from 13 residues. CDR1 ENHRY and CDR2 SYGVKD come from the germline V gene. The CDR3: CAISESGYGEQYF. CDR3 DNA sequence: TGTGCCATCAGTGAGTCGGGATACGGCGAGCAGTACTTC.

In DNA, the CDR3 is TGTGCCAGCAGTTACGTACAGCACTCTAGCACAGATACGCAGTATTTT. Its protein product is CASSYVQHSSTDTQYF. J is TRBJ2-3 and V is TRBV6-5; D is unclear. V was shortened by 2 bases and J by 0 bases, with 12 bases between the two germline ends. The CDR3 has 16 amino acids. In germline, CDR1 is MNHEY, CDR2 SVGAGI.

The gene calls are TRBV7-9 and TRBJ1-2; D remains unclear. The V end was cut by 5 bases, the J end by 4 bases, with 8 bases between. CDR3 length: 12 amino acids. CDR1 SEHNR and CDR2 FQNEAQ come from the germline V gene (reference sequence). CDR3 nucleotide sequence: TGTGCCAGCAGCCTTTCGGTCTATGGCTACACCTTC. Translation: CASSLSVYGYTF.

The V call is TRBV12-3 or TRBV12-4, the J call TRBJ2-3, with TRBD2 matching over 9 bases. The CDR3 covers 18 residues. Trimming removed 2 bases from V and 4 bases from J; junction bases left unmatched: 13. The CDR3, as DNA: TGTGCCAGCAGTTTAACCCCAATGGGTAGCGGGGGACCAGATACGCAGTATTTT. It yields the protein CASSLTPMGSGGPDTQYF.

This clonotype was recorded a few times. The chain has TRBV27 and TRBJ1-6; TRBD1 agrees at 7 bases. The germline gives CDR1 MNHEY, CDR2 SMNVEV (reference sequence). The J segment lost 3 bases and the V segment lost 4 bases, leaving 3 bases of the junction unmatched. The CDR3 has 15 amino acids. The CDR3 sequence: CASSSGGFYNSPLHF. The CDR3 DNA sequence: TGTGCCAGCAGTTCAGGGGGTTTCTATAATTCACCCCTCCACTTT.

A few counts support this clonotype. The chain links TRBV9 to TRBJ2-2, with D possibly TRBD1 on 6 matching bases. The CDR3 is made up of 15 amino acids. V was pared by 0 bases and J by 3 bases, with 9 bases between. Germline values: CDR1 SGDLS, CDR2 YYNGEE. In nucleotides, the CDR3 is TGTGCCAGCAGCGTAGAAGGGACACACACCGGGGAGCTGTTTTTT. Translating gives CASSVEGTHTGELFF.

V usage is TRBV29-1 and J usage is TRBJ2-1, with 10 bases fitting TRBD1. The CDR3 has 13 amino acids. The V and J ends lost 7 bases and 4 bases, in that order; junction bases with no gene match: 4. Germline CDR1 SQVTM, CDR2 ANQGSEA. CDR3 protein: CSGTGGLYNEQFF. As DNA, the CDR3 is TGCAGCGGGACAGGGGGGCTTTACAATGAGCAGTTCTTC.